Each of the 10 T cell receptor beta chains below was sequenced from the same sample in a study of blood T cell repertoires in COVID-19. Sequencing used immunoSEQ multiplex PCR; TCRdb keeps in-frame clones, though not all of them. The sample carries 98,000 or so clones, 88% recorded once. Sequenced material: peripheral blood. These receptors were collected from a human donor in a cohort sampled during active COVID-19.

The chain couples TRBV11-2 to TRBJ2-3; D possibly corresponds to TRBD2 (6 bases). The length of the CDR3 is 16 residues. V was pared by 5 bases and J by 2 bases, with 17 bases between. Germline CDR1 and CDR2: SGHAT and FQNNGV. The CDR3 here is CASSPSAGRSTDTQYF. The CDR3 coding sequence is TGTGCCAGCAGCCCCAGCGCGGGACGATCCACAGATACGCAGTATTTT.

The gene calls are TRBV28 and TRBJ2-7; 15 nucleotides match TRBD2. Germline lookup yields CDR1 MDHEN and CDR2 SYDVKM. Trimming at V came to 5 bases and at J to 9 bases, leaving 8 bases not matched to a gene. This CDR3 has 15 residues. The CDR3 nucleotides read TGTGCCAGCAGTCCCTGGACTAGCGGGGGGGCCCGGCAGTACTTC. Its translation is CASSPWTSGGARQYF.

The chain is built from TRBV3-1 (or the pseudogene TRBV3-2) and TRBJ1-2; perhaps TRBD1 as D (5 bases). Germline V lookup: CDR1 LGHDT, CDR2 YNNKEL (reference sequence). This CDR3 region has 12 residues. V lost 4 bases and J lost 8, with 11 bases in between. The CDR3: CASSPWEGGYTF. CDR3 bases: TGTGCCAGCAGCCCCTGGGAGGGGGGCTACACCTTC.

CDR3 DNA: TGCGCCAGCAGCCAAGATAGGACAGCGATCCGCTACGAGCAGTACTTC. Amino acids: CASSQDRTAIRYEQYF. The V and J genes are TRBV4-1 and TRBJ2-7; the D gene is possibly TRBD1 (6 bases). Trimming cost V 0 bases and J 3 bases, with 15 bases left between them. Germline CDR1 and CDR2: MGHRA and YSYEKL. This CDR3 comprises 16 residues.

This chain links TRBV5-8 with TRBJ1-4, with 7 nucleotides matching TRBD1. From germline, CDR1 is SGHTS and CDR2 YDEGEE. V was clipped by 0 bases and J by 7 bases; unmatched bases: 12. The CDR3 has 17 residues. The CDR3: CASSLADRGGQIEKLFF. CDR3 in DNA: TGTGCCAGCAGCTTGGCGGATAGAGGGGGACAGATTGAAAAACTGTTTTTT.

J is TRBJ2-3 and V is TRBV11-3; tentative D call: TRBD2 (5 bases). The V gene lost 1 base and the J gene lost 1 base, with 12 bases spanning the gap. Germline values: CDR1 SGHNT, CDR2 YENEEA. This CDR3 has 16 amino acids. The CDR3, as DNA: TGTGCCAGCAGCTTAGGAACTACCGGGGGCACAGATACGCAGTATTTT. This translates into CASSLGTTGGTDTQYF.

This chain joins TRBV30 and TRBJ1-2; possibly TRBD1 for D (5 bases). This CDR3 comprises 13 residues. The germline gives CDR1 GTSNPN, CDR2 SVGIG (reference sequence). Trimming took off 1 base at V and 0 bases at J, with 6 bases between the two ends. CDR3: CAWSGQSNYGYTF. The CDR3 DNA reads as TGTGCCTGGAGTGGACAGTCTAACTATGGCTACACCTTC.

The chain joins TRBV9 to TRBJ1-2; 10 bases align to TRBD1. The CDR3 consists of 14 residues. CDR1 and CDR2 (germline): SGDLS, YYNGEE. V trimming: 2 bases; J trimming: 4 bases; junction bases outside the gene matches: 2. The CDR3 region is CASSVGQGSYGYTF. CDR3 nucleotides: TGTGCCAGCAGCGTGGGACAGGGGAGCTATGGCTACACCTTC.

The V gene is TRBV7-9, the J gene TRBJ1-2; the match to TRBD1 covers 7 bases. Germline CDR1 SEHNR, CDR2 FQNEAQ (reference sequence). The V and J ends lost 1 base and 8 bases, in that order; junction bases with no gene match: 4. The CDR3 has 13 amino acids. The chain's CDR3 is CASSLETGRGYTF. The CDR3 region has the DNA TGTGCCAGCAGCTTAGAGACAGGGAGAGGCTACACCTTC.

The chain is built from TRBV11-2 and TRBJ1-1, with D perhaps TRBD1 (5 bases). Looked up from germline, CDR1 is SGHAT and CDR2 is FQNNGV. The CDR3 runs to 14 residues. Trimming took 1 base from V and 8 from J, leaving 14 bases between them. CDR3 sequence: CASSLVGTKTEAFF. The CDR3 DNA reads TGTGCCAGCAGCTTAGTCGGGACTAAGACGGAAGCTTTCTTT.